This entry lists 14 T cell receptor beta chains sequenced from one sample in a study of blood T cell repertoires in COVID-19. The data were produced by immunoSEQ multiplex PCR, yet TCRdb's version contains in-frame clones alone and is incomplete. Among approximately 52,000 clones listed, around nine tenths were seen once. The sequencing input was peripheral blood. These receptors were obtained from a human donor with active COVID-19. The donor label of this sample is uncertain.

The rearrangement links TRBV5-1 to TRBJ2-1, with 7 positions matching TRBD2. Germline V gene lookup returns CDR1 SGHRS and CDR2 YFSETQ. CDR3 length: 16 amino acids. After removal of 0 bases from V and 7 bases from J, the junction contained 10 bases not matched to a gene. CDR3 amino acids: CASSLDPGGGGNEQFF. CDR3 nucleotide sequence: TGCGCCAGCAGCTTGGACCCGGGCGGGGGAGGGAATGAGCAGTTCTTC.

This chain connects TRBV7-9 to TRBJ2-1, with 15 bases identical to TRBD2. V was pared by 8 bases and J by 8 bases, with 4 bases of the junction left unmatched. Germline V gene sequence: CDR1 SEHNR, CDR2 FQNEAQ (reference sequence). The CDR3 has 14 residues. CDR3 sequence reads: CASSGLAGGYEQFF. DNA of the CDR3: TGTGCCAGCTCAGGACTAGCGGGAGGGTATGAGCAGTTCTTC. The complete variable domain, with remaining parts taken from reference TRBV7-9 and TRBJ2-1, reads DTGVSQNPRHKITKRGQNVTFRCDPISEHNRLYWYRQTLGQGPEFLTYFQNEAQLEKSRLLSDRFSAERPKGSFSTLEIQRTEQGDSAMYLCASSGLAGGYEQFFGPGTRLTVL.

The chain joins TRBV6-2 or TRBV6-3 to TRBJ2-7; 10 nucleotides align to TRBD1. The CDR3 totals 15 residues. Trimming removed 6 bases from V and 2 bases from J; junction bases left unmatched: 7. Germline-derived CDR1 and CDR2 are MNHEY and SVGEGT. DNA of the CDR3: TGTGCCAGCAGCTTCGAAGGGACAGGGGCCTACGAGCAGTACGTC. Translation: CASSFEGTGAYEQYV.

This chain joins TRBV3-1 (or the pseudogene TRBV3-2) and TRBJ2-3; no clear D. The V gene's germline CDR1 is LGHDT and CDR2 YNNKEL (reference sequence). This CDR3 is 13 amino acids long. V shed 4 bases and J shed 1 base, with 6 bases lying between them. CDR3 in amino acids: CASSLVGTDTQYF. CDR3 in DNA: TGTGCCAGCAGCCTCGTAGGCACAGATACGCAGTATTTT.

The V call is TRBV13, the J call TRBJ1-1, with D perhaps TRBD1 (5 bases). V lost 1 base to trimming and J lost 1 base, with 10 bases between them. This CDR3 is 15 amino acids long. CDR1 is PRHDT, CDR2 FYEKMQ, per germline (reference sequence). The CDR3 sequence is CASSLAETANTEAFF. CDR3 in DNA: TGTGCCAGCAGCTTAGCCGAGACAGCGAACACTGAAGCTTTCTTT.

CDR3 region: CASSLAGSQETQYF. In DNA form, the CDR3 reads TGCGCCAGCAGCTTGGCTGGGAGCCAAGAGACCCAGTACTTC. The rearrangement uses TRBV5-1 and TRBJ2-5; TRBD2 is a possible D gene (5 bases). The CDR3 consists of 14 residues. V lost 0 bases and J 1 base, leaving 7 bases between the germline ends. In germline, CDR1 is SGHRS, CDR2 YFSETQ.

The rearrangement uses TRBV28 and TRBJ2-1; possibly TRBD1 for D (6 bases). Germline assignment: CDR1 MDHEN and CDR2 SYDVKM. This CDR3 region has 18 residues. The V and J ends lost 8 bases and 7 bases respectively, with 30 bases between them. The DNA for the CDR3 is TGTGCCAGCTCTTCTTTTCAGGTGGGCAAGGGGGTGTGGAATGAGCAGTTCTTC. It is translated as CASSSFQVGKGVWNEQFF.

This chain uses TRBV2 with TRBJ2-3; D perhaps matches TRBD2 (7 bases). V was cut by 6 bases and J by 5 bases, with 21 bases left in between. The CDR3 sequence is 16 residues long. CDR1 and CDR2 from the germline V gene are SNHLY and FYNNEI. The CDR3 DNA reads as TGTGCCAGCAGCCGAGGGCGCGGGGGCCTCGGAGATACGCAGTATTTT. As protein: CASSRGRGGLGDTQYF. Filled out from reference TRBV2 and TRBJ2-3, the complete variable domain reads EPEVTQTPSHQVTQMGQEVILRCVPISNHLYFYWYRQILGQKVEFLVSFYNNEISEKSEIFDDQFSVERPDGSNFTLKIRSTKLEDSAMYFCASSRGRGGLGDTQYFGPGTRLTVL.

The chain carries TRBV9 and TRBJ2-1, with 16 bases that match TRBD2. The V segment lost 0 bases and the J segment 1 base; nucleotides outside the gene matches: 4. The CDR3 runs to 19 residues. The germline V gene has CDR1 SGDLS and CDR2 YYNGEE. The DNA for the CDR3 is TGTGCCAGCAGCGTAGAGGGACTAGCGGGGGGGCGTTCCTACAATGAGCAGTTCTTC. Amino acids: CASSVEGLAGGRSYNEQFF.

This sequence joins TRBV9 and TRBJ1-2; the match to TRBD1 covers 7 bases. The CDR3 is 16 amino acids. Trimming cost V 0 bases and J 4 bases; bases outside gene matches: 9. Germline values: CDR1 SGDLS, CDR2 YYNGEE. The CDR3 sequence: CASSVGVGGQLYGYTF. The CDR3 DNA is TGTGCCAGCAGCGTAGGGGTGGGGGGACAGCTCTATGGCTACACCTTC.

The genes are TRBV11-2 and TRBJ1-2; TRBD1 agrees at 7 bases. V lost 3 bases, J lost 0 bases, and 4 bases stayed unmatched. The CDR3 covers 15 residues. In germline, CDR1 is SGHAT, CDR2 FQNNGV. In nucleotides, the CDR3 is TGTGCCAGCAGCTTCCAACAGGGGACTAACTATGGCTACACCTTC. It translates to CASSFQQGTNYGYTF.

This chain links TRBV19 with TRBJ2-1, with 7 positions matching TRBD2. The germline CDR1 and CDR2 sequences are LNHDA and SQIVND (reference sequence). The CDR3 is 15 residues long. The V and J ends lost 8 bases and 7 bases, in that order; junction bases with no gene match: 14. This CDR3 reads CASRPTSDLGNEQFF. The CDR3 nucleotides are TGTGCCAGTCGCCCAACTAGCGATCTCGGAAATGAGCAGTTCTTC.

The chain recombines TRBV28 with TRBJ2-1; TRBD2 might be the D (6 bases). The germline V and J ends were trimmed by 4 bases and 16 bases, with 14 bases remaining between them. There are 11 residues in the CDR3. Germline CDR1 MDHEN, CDR2 SYDVKM. DNA for the CDR3: TGTGCCAGCAGTTGGCGGCGGGATCAATTCTTC. This gives the protein CASSWRRDQFF.

The genes are TRBV4-2 and TRBJ1-2; the D is unclear. With 0 bases removed from V and 8 bases from J, the gap between germline ends came to 13 bases. Germline V gives CDR1 LGHNA, CDR2 YNFKEQ. The CDR3 runs to 14 residues. The CDR3 loop is CASSQEWQVGGYTF. CDR3 sequence (DNA): TGTGCCAGCAGCCAAGAGTGGCAGGTAGGAGGCTACACCTTC.